One sample yielded the 32 T cell receptor beta chains listed below, sequenced in a study of beta chain features in type 1 diabetes. The isolated RNA, all of it, was reverse transcribed, so expressed TCRB transcripts were what got sequenced. Clones were read by immunoSEQ multiplex PCR, and TCRdb kept only the in-frame ones, dropping some. The table includes hundreds of thousands of clones, roughly a tenth detected once. Their cognate antigens are unknown. Study-level points and caveats: TCRB CDR3s from Type 1 diabetes patients were moderately but significantly shorter in all four CD4+ subsets.

Sequencing was done on a sample of central memory CD4+ T cells from blood. The receptors stem from a man aged 30 to 39 with type 1 diabetes.

CDR3 nucleotide sequence: TGTGCCTGGAGTGTGGCTTCCGCGGGACAAAGTAACTATGGCTACACCTTC. Amino acids: CAWSVASAGQSNYGYTF. The chain couples TRBV30 to TRBJ1-2, with a weak D call TRBD1 (6 bases). Deletions cut 0 bases from V and 1 base from J, with 18 bases between. The CDR3 consists of 17 residues. CDR1 and CDR2 (germline): GTSNPN, SVGIG (reference sequence).

The rearrangement uses TRBV6-5 and TRBJ1-4, with D unresolved. Trimming took off 5 bases at V and 4 bases at J, with 11 bases between the two ends. The germline V gene has CDR1 MNHEY and CDR2 SVGAGI. This CDR3 is built from 14 residues. CDR3 amino acids: CASSARTDNEKLFF. CDR3 nucleotides: TGTGCCAGCAGTGCCCGGACCGATAATGAAAAACTGTTTTTT.

V gene TRBV4-3 combines with J gene TRBJ1-4, with 7 bases identical to TRBD1. Germline V gives CDR1 LGHNA, CDR2 YSLEER. Germline trimming cut 4 bases from V and 7 bases from J; bases unmatched to any gene: 9. This CDR3 has 15 residues. The DNA for the CDR3 is TGCGCCAGCAGCCCCGACAGGGTCGGAGGTGAAAAACTGTTTTTT. Amino acids: CASSPDRVGGEKLFF.

The chain has TRBV7-2 and TRBJ2-7, with 9 positions matching TRBD1. V gave up 6 bases and J gave up 5 bases; unmatched junction bases: 8. The germline gives CDR1 SGHTA, CDR2 FQGNSA. The CDR3 extends over 14 amino acids. This chain's CDR3 is CASRKGTGPDEQYF. CDR3 DNA sequence: TGTGCCAGCAGGAAGGGGACAGGGCCCGACGAGCAGTACTTC.

This clone has just a few counts. The chain uses TRBV28 and TRBJ1-6, with 7 nucleotides matching TRBD1. The CDR3 is 16 residues long. V was pared by 10 bases and J by 9 bases, with 18 bases of the junction left unmatched. Looked up from germline, CDR1 is MDHEN and CDR2 is SYDVKM. In DNA form, the CDR3 reads TGTGCCACCGAAGGAGGGGGCGAGGGGCCAGGTTCACCCCTCCACTTT. Amino acids: CATEGGGEGPGSPLHF.

This clone was counted a few times. At the DNA level, this CDR3 is encoded by other sequences in the same sample as well. The chain joins TRBV28 to TRBJ1-2; D gene uncertain. Trimming left V 3 bases short and J 1 base short, with 6 bases between. CDR1 MDHEN and CDR2 SYDVKM come from the germline V gene. This CDR3 is 13 amino acids long. The CDR3 nucleotides read TGTGCCAGCAGTTTCGGCAGTAACTATGGCTACACCTTC. It translates to CASSFGSNYGYTF.

This clone showed up just a few times. The CDR3 sequence: CASSPTTGVGNEQFF. In DNA, the CDR3 is TGTGCCAGCAGCCCGACGACAGGGGTGGGCAATGAGCAGTTCTTC. The chain uses TRBV11-2 and TRBJ2-1; 8 nucleotides line up with TRBD1. The ends lost 5 bases at V and 6 bases at J; junction bases unmatched: 9. Germline CDR1 reads SGHAT; CDR2 reads FQNNGV. This CDR3 has 15 amino acids. Complete variable domain (other parts from reference TRBV11-2 and TRBJ2-1): EAGVAQSPRYKIIEKRQSVAFWCNPISGHATLYWYQQILGQGPKLLIQFQNNGVVDDSQLPKDRFSAERLKGVDSTLKIQPAKLEDSAVYLCASSPTTGVGNEQFFGPGTRLTVL.

The chain is built from TRBV5-4 and TRBJ2-5; 8 bases map to TRBD1. V shed 4 bases, J shed 1 base, and the junction held 9 bases outside the gene matches. Germline V CDR1 and CDR2: SGHNT, YYREEE (reference sequence). The CDR3 has 16 residues. This CDR3 reads CASSRDRGDPQETQYF. The CDR3, as DNA: TGTGCCAGCAGCCGTGACAGGGGCGATCCCCAAGAGACCCAGTACTTC.

This sequence joins TRBV7-9 and TRBJ2-7; D uncertain. Germline V gene lookup returns CDR1 SEHNR and CDR2 FQNEAQ (reference sequence). Trimming took off 5 bases at V and 2 bases at J, with 16 bases between the two ends. The CDR3 is made up of 15 amino acids. The CDR3 sequence is CASSPSSTETYEQYF. In nucleotides, the CDR3 is TGTGCCAGCAGCCCAAGTAGCACAGAAACCTACGAGCAGTACTTC. Filled out from reference TRBV7-9 and TRBJ2-7, the complete variable domain reads DTGVSQNPRHKITKRGQNVTFRCDPISEHNRLYWYRQTLGQGPEFLTYFQNEAQLEKSRLLSDRFSAERPKGSFSTLEIQRTEQGDSAMYLCASSPSSTETYEQYFGPGTRLTVT.

This clone occurred a few times. Other DNA sequences in this specimen translate into the identical CDR3. J is TRBJ1-5 and V is TRBV15; TRBD1 might be the D (5 bases). Germline values: CDR1 LNHNV, CDR2 YYDKDF (reference sequence). Trimming shortened V by 1 base and J by 5 bases, and 6 bases separated the two germline ends. The CDR3 extends over 13 amino acids. The CDR3 sequence: CATSRAGDQPQHF. The CDR3 region has the DNA TGTGCCACCAGCAGAGCGGGGGATCAGCCCCAGCATTTT.

CDR3 sequence (DNA): TGTGCCAGCAGCGGCGGACTAGCGGGGGCCATGGGGGAGACCCAGTACTTC. The encoded protein is CASSGGLAGAMGETQYF. This chain links TRBV9 with TRBJ2-5; 13 nucleotides match TRBD2. The CDR3 is 17 residues long. Germline values: CDR1 SGDLS, CDR2 YYNGEE. V dropped 3 bases and J dropped 5; count of bases not matched to a gene: 10.

This clone occurred a few times. The chain links TRBV27 to TRBJ1-2; D remains unclear. From germline, CDR1 is MNHEY and CDR2 SMNVEV (reference sequence). This CDR3 has 14 amino acids. V was cut by 2 bases and J by 5 bases, with 12 bases left in between. For the CDR3, the DNA is TGTGCCAGCAGTTTAAAACCGAACCCTTATGGCTACACCTTC. Protein sequence: CASSLKPNPYGYTF.

The gene calls are TRBV7-2 and TRBJ1-2, with 9 bases matching TRBD1. This CDR3 has 16 amino acids. The V and J ends lost 1 base and 4 bases, in that order; junction bases with no gene match: 7. Germline V lookup: CDR1 SGHTA, CDR2 FQGNSA. CDR3 amino acids: CASSLVLDRGGYGYTF. CDR3 nucleotides: TGTGCCAGCAGCTTAGTTCTTGACAGGGGGGGCTATGGCTACACCTTC.

This clone was recorded a few times. The genes are TRBV6-5 and TRBJ2-6, with unresolved D. This CDR3 has 14 residues. Per germline, CDR1 MNHEY and CDR2 SVGAGI. V was pared by 6 bases and J by 2 bases, with 8 bases between. The CDR3 here is CASRPIAGANVLTF. The CDR3 DNA follows: TGTGCCAGCAGGCCAATTGCTGGGGCCAACGTCCTGACTTTC.

The chain's CDR3 is CASSQTGTFGYTF. CDR3 bases: TGTGCCAGCAGTCAGACAGGGACTTTTGGCTACACCTTC. The chain couples TRBV27 to TRBJ1-2, with 7 bases matching TRBD1. The CDR3 is made up of 13 amino acids. After removal of 5 bases from V and 7 bases from J, the junction contained 7 bases not matched to a gene. Germline CDR1 MNHEY, CDR2 SMNVEV (reference sequence).

This clone came up a few times. V gene TRBV2 combines with J gene TRBJ2-3, with D unclear. The CDR3 is 14 residues long. Germline CDR1 SNHLY, CDR2 FYNNEI. Trimming took 7 bases from V and 2 from J, leaving 13 bases between them. CDR3 residues: CASKDPISTDTQYF. DNA of the CDR3: TGTGCCAGCAAGGACCCAATCTCCACAGATACGCAGTATTTT.

This clone was seen a handful of times. The chain links TRBV7-2 to TRBJ2-1; 10 bases match TRBD2. The germline V gene has CDR1 SGHTA and CDR2 FQGNSA. CDR3 length equals 19 residues. Trimming cost V 1 base and J 6 bases; bases outside gene matches: 15. The CDR3 DNA follows: TGTGCCAGCAGCTTAGACCCACGGACTAGCGGAATAATGGGCAATGAGCAGTTCTTC. Its protein product is CASSLDPRTSGIMGNEQFF.

CDR3 nucleotide sequence: TGTGCCAGCAGCCCCGCGGTTCACTCCTACAATGAGCAGTTCTTC. Translation: CASSPAVHSYNEQFF. The chain is built from TRBV28 and TRBJ2-1; D call uncertain. The germline V and J ends were trimmed by 6 bases and 0 bases, with 12 bases remaining between them. Germline V lookup: CDR1 MDHEN, CDR2 SYDVKM. The CDR3 is made up of 15 amino acids.

The gene calls are TRBV5-1 and TRBJ2-7, with 8 bases aligning to TRBD1. CDR1 is SGHRS, CDR2 YFSETQ, per germline. This CDR3 contains 14 residues. J gave up 5 bases and V 0 bases, and 4 bases lay outside the gene matches. In DNA form, the CDR3 reads TGCGCCAGCAGCTTGGGGGACAGGACCAACGAGCAGTACTTC. Translation gives CASSLGDRTNEQYF.

This clone turned up a few times. The chain employs TRBV4-2 and TRBJ2-1; no clear D. The CDR3 runs to 16 residues. Germline CDR1 LGHNA, CDR2 YNFKEQ. Trimming removed 0 bases from V and 2 bases from J, with 11 bases in between. CDR3 DNA sequence: TGTGCCAGCAGCCAAGATCCCCTAGGCCCCTACAATGAGCAGTTCTTC. It yields the protein CASSQDPLGPYNEQFF.

This clone was picked up a small number of times. The chain combines TRBV19 with TRBJ2-3; TRBD2 might be the D (5 bases). CDR1 and CDR2 from the germline V gene are LNHDA and SQIVND (reference sequence). Trimming pared 5 bases from V and 1 base from J, leaving 16 bases between. The CDR3 covers 16 residues. The CDR3 loop is CASSPSGVRGTDTQYF. The CDR3 nucleotides read TGTGCCAGTAGTCCATCCGGGGTACGGGGCACAGATACGCAGTATTTT.

This clone has at least ten counts. V is TRBV23-1 and J is TRBJ2-3, with 10 bases lining up with TRBD1. TRBV23-1 belongs to the ORF category, with a function that is uncertain. CDR3 length: 14 amino acids. V lost 6 bases and J lost 4; bases outside the gene matches: 4. The CDR3: CASRGQGSADTQYF. Written as DNA, the CDR3 is TGCGCCAGCAGGGGACAGGGGAGTGCAGATACGCAGTATTTT.

The chain employs TRBV7-8 and TRBJ1-4; the D gene is possibly TRBD1 (6 bases). V lost 5 bases and J 8 bases, leaving 15 bases between the germline ends. Germline assignment: CDR1 SGHVS and CDR2 FQNEAQ. The CDR3 runs 14 residues. CDR3 loop: CASSAYREREKLFF. The CDR3 nucleotides read TGTGCCAGCAGCGCGTACAGGGAAAGAGAAAAACTGTTTTTT.

The DNA of the CDR3 is TGTGCCAGTAGTACGGCGCGAGGGAACACTGAAGCTTTCTTT. Residues: CASSTARGNTEAFF. The chain uses TRBV19 and TRBJ1-1; no definite D call. CDR1 is LNHDA, CDR2 SQIVND, per germline (reference sequence). The CDR3 consists of 14 residues. V was trimmed by 4 bases and J by 1 base, leaving 10 bases between them.

The chain links TRBV15 to TRBJ2-7; D tentatively reads TRBD1 or TRBD2 (6 bases each). The CDR3 spans 14 residues. V was cut by 8 bases and J by 6 bases, with 20 bases left in between. Germline V gene data show CDR1 as LNHNV and CDR2 as YYDKDF (reference sequence). This CDR3 is CATSRTGARGEQYF. DNA for the CDR3: TGTGCCACCTCCCGAACGGGGGCACGGGGCGAGCAGTACTTC. Full variable domain (missing parts from reference TRBV15 and TRBJ2-7): DAMVIQNPRYQVTQFGKPVTLSCSQTLNHNVMYWYQQKSSQAPKLLFHYYDKDFNNEADTPDNFQSRRPNTSFCFLDIRSPGLGDTAMYLCATSRTGARGEQYFGPGTRLTVT.

This clone was recorded a few times. The chain is built from TRBV11-2 and TRBJ1-1; D unclear. The CDR3 extends over 13 amino acids. V was cut by 1 base and J by 0 bases, with 3 bases left in between. Per the germline V gene, CDR1 is SGHAT and CDR2 is FQNNGV. CDR3 amino acids: CASSLGVNTEAFF. In DNA, the CDR3 is TGTGCCAGCAGCTTAGGGGTGAACACTGAAGCTTTCTTT.

The rearrangement joins TRBV12-5 to TRBJ2-5; D perhaps matches TRBD1 (6 bases). V was clipped by 6 bases and J by 5 bases, with 16 bases between them. Germline V gene sequence: CDR1 LGHNT, CDR2 FRNRAP. The CDR3 loop spans 14 amino acids. This CDR3 is CASGRTVAVETQYF. The CDR3 nucleotides are TGTGCTAGTGGCCGGACAGTCGCCGTGGAGACCCAGTACTTC.

This clone was found a few times. Other DNA sequences of this sample code for an identical CDR3. V usage is TRBV30 and J usage is TRBJ2-3; D might be TRBD1 (5 bases). Per the germline V gene, CDR1 is GTSNPN and CDR2 is SVGIG (reference sequence). The CDR3 has 13 residues. V lost 0 bases, J lost 1 base, and 5 bases lay in between. CDR3 DNA sequence: TGTGCCTGGAGTGTAGGGGGCACAGATACGCAGTATTTT. Translation: CAWSVGGTDTQYF.

This clone came up a few times. The rearrangement joins TRBV5-6 to TRBJ1-3, with 7 bases aligning to TRBD1. The germline gives CDR1 SGHDT, CDR2 YYEEEE. V lost 0 bases, J lost 1 base, and 7 bases stayed unmatched. The CDR3 consists of 17 residues. CDR3 coding DNA: TGTGCCAGCAGCTTGGAGACAGGGTATCTTTCTGGAAACACCATATATTTT. This translates into CASSLETGYLSGNTIYF.

This rearrangement joins TRBV6-1 to TRBJ1-5; TRBD1 matches 7 bases. V was pared by 6 bases and J by 6 bases, with 8 bases of the junction left unmatched. The CDR3 extends over 14 amino acids. Germline-derived CDR1 and CDR2 are MNHNS and SASEGT. CDR3 in DNA: TGTGCCAGCAGAGTCCGGGCAGGGGGTCAGCCCCAGCATTTT. Amino acid sequence: CASRVRAGGQPQHF.

J is TRBJ2-7 and V is TRBV9; D remains unclear. CDR1 SGDLS and CDR2 YYNGEE come from the germline V gene. The CDR3 runs to 11 residues. The V end was cut by 0 bases, the J end by 5 bases, with 3 bases between. The DNA for the CDR3 is TGTGCCAGCAGCGTAGAGGACGAGCAGTACTTC. Protein: CASSVEDEQYF.

This clone was detected only a few times. The V gene is TRBV7-2, the J gene TRBJ1-6, with 8 bases matching TRBD1. Looked up from germline, CDR1 is SGHTA and CDR2 is FQGNSA. This CDR3 is built from 18 residues. Unmatched junction bases numbered 13, after V lost 2 bases and J lost 7 bases. The CDR3 sequence: CASSLLSATGTGNSPLHF. The CDR3, as DNA: TGTGCCAGCAGCTTACTATCCGCCACCGGGACAGGAAATTCACCCCTCCACTTT.